The T cell receptor (beta chain) under discussion was sequenced for a study of T cell clusters in autoimmune cytopenias. General observations from the study: Physiological T cell clusters of healthy donors were apparently absent in primary autoimmune cytopenia patients.

Tens of thousands of genome equivalents of blood DNA were amplified for TRB. CDR1 MNHNS and CDR2 SASEGT come from the germline V gene. The CDR3 has 12 residues. Of note for this clonotype: Its cognate antigen is unknown.

TRB was amplified by touch-down multiplex PCR, primer pools A and B combined. TCRdb re-called the multiplex PCR reads and gives one entry per CDR3 protein, without DNA. This table lists about 15,000 distinct CDR3 sequences. This sample also belongs to another study, concerning T cell repertoires in aging, cancer and after chemotherapy. As that report states: In healthy donors, age-related TCR diversity loss mainly reflected lost richness. No conclusions about immunological memory after chemotherapy can be drawn from the repertoire data.

The sequencing sample was made of peripheral blood. The chain recombines TRBV6-1 with TRBJ2-3. The clonotype originates from a human donor in good health. The CDR3 protein is CASSVILDTQYF.